This TCR beta chain was recovered during a study of blood T cells in healthy people across ages. Whole-study results and caveats: With naive T cell percentage, TCR beta diversity showed a strong correlation.

With a J-beta primer mix and a sample-barcoded 5' primer, a second PCR ran about 7 to 12 cycles. A tag from a template-switch adaptor with 12 random nucleotides marked each cDNA molecule. MiXCR, run by TCRdb on the 5' RACE reads, gives a single entry per CDR3 protein. This table has about a million distinct CDR3 sequences, 48% appearing once. The CDR3 length is 15 residues. Germline CDR1 and CDR2: MGHRA and YSYEKL. Trimming removed 0 bases at V and 1 base at J, with 10 bases between. Concerning this clonotype: Its antigen remains unknown.

Donors gave around 10 milliliters of peripheral blood apiece. This sequence joins TRBV4-1 and TRBJ2-7; D uncertain. Sequenced sample: blood. This TCR came from a man aged 30-40 years in good health. The DNA of the CDR3 is TGCGCCAGCAGCCAAGAAGAAAACATTTCCTACGAGCAGTACTTC. Amino acid sequence: CASSQEENISYEQYF.